Here is one T cell receptor beta chain with its context. The antigen is not known. This sample stems from a study of regulatory T cells in long-lasting Graves disease. With iRepertoire HTBI primers and Arm-PCR of CDR3 regions, TCR beta libraries were built. TCRdb re-called the multiplex PCR reads through MiXCR, storing one row per CDR3 protein. The table has about half a million distinct CDR3 sequences, approximately 23% seen once; the top ten hold approximately 14%. Noted time point: persistent/refractory GD, antithyroid drugs over 5 years with positive TRAb. Researchers made the TCR library from RNA that was extracted from PBMCs. Recruitment took place at an endocrinology department in Xi'an, China. General study findings and limits: Sharing of public clonotypes was greater in persistent patients (under 3,000) than in new patients (around 1,000). TCR diversity in persistent Graves' patients was below that of newly diagnosed ones.

Sequenced material: peripheral blood mononuclear cells (PBMCs), taken when the disease was refractory, from a patient treated with antithyroid drugs. The sequence came from a female donor with Graves disease.

CDR3 sequence reads: CSVEGQGRDTQYF. CDR3 in DNA: TGCAGCGTTGAGGGACAAGGAAGAGATACGCAGTATTTT. The V and J genes are TRBV29-1 and TRBJ2-3; tentative D call: TRBD1 (6 bases). V lost 3 bases and J lost 5, with 12 bases in between. This CDR3 comprises 13 residues. From germline, CDR1 is SQVTM and CDR2 ANQGSEA.